These 7 T cell receptor beta chains were all obtained from the same sample, sequenced in a study of blood T cell repertoires in COVID-19. Profiling relied on immunoSEQ multiplex PCR, and the TCRdb table lists in-frame clones only, not all of them. The sample contains 300,000 to 350,000 clones, about 93% of which appear only once. Material for sequencing was peripheral blood. These receptors were taken from a woman aged 25 to 39 with COVID-19, enrolled during active disease.

V and J are TRBV7-2 and TRBJ2-1; TRBD2 matches at 12 bases. CDR1 is SGHTA, CDR2 FQGNSA, per germline. The V and J ends lost 5 bases and 3 bases, in that order; junction bases with no gene match: 2. The CDR3 spans 15 residues. The CDR3 loop reads CASSVGLAGYNEQFF. CDR3 bases: TGTGCCAGCAGCGTGGGACTAGCGGGCTACAATGAGCAGTTCTTC.

This chain joins TRBV7-3 and TRBJ2-2; the D gene is possibly TRBD2 (6 bases). With 6 bases removed from V and 6 bases from J, the gap between germline ends came to 11 bases. The CDR3 runs to 13 residues. Germline assignment: CDR1 SGHTA and CDR2 FQGTGA. The CDR3 loop reads CASSVGEAGELFF. CDR3 coding DNA: TGTGCCAGCAGTGTAGGGGAGGCCGGGGAGCTGTTTTTT. Complete variable domain (other parts from reference TRBV7-3 and TRBJ2-2): GAGVSQTPSNKVTEKGKYVELRCDPISGHTALYWYRQSLGQGPEFLIYFQGTGAADDSGLPNDRFFAVRPEGSVSTLKIQRTERGDSAVYLCASSVGEAGELFFGEGSRLTVL.

CDR3 bases: TGTGCCTGGAACAGGGGAGCTGGGGGCAATCAGCCCCAGCATTTT. Translated, it gives CAWNRGAGGNQPQHF. The rearrangement links TRBV30 to TRBJ1-5, with TRBD1 identical over 7 bases. V shed 4 bases and J 2 bases; nucleotides not matched to a gene: 8. The CDR3 is made up of 15 amino acids. Germline assignment: CDR1 GTSNPN and CDR2 SVGIG (reference sequence). Filled out from reference TRBV30 and TRBJ1-5, the complete variable domain reads SQTIHQWPATLVQPVGSPLSLECTVEGTSNPNLYWYRQAAGRGLQLLFYSVGIGQISSEVPQNLSASRPQDRQFILSSKKLLLSDSGFYLCAWNRGAGGNQPQHFGDGTRLSIL.

The rearrangement links TRBV28 to TRBJ2-7, with 9 bases matching TRBD1. Germline V lookup: CDR1 MDHEN, CDR2 SYDVKM. CDR3 length equals 15 residues. V shed 5 bases and J 7 bases; nucleotides not matched to a gene: 12. DNA of the CDR3: TGTGCCAGCAGTGGTACCGGGACAGGGTTTTTAGAGCAGTACTTC. Translating gives CASSGTGTGFLEQYF.

The chain is built from TRBV6-5 and TRBJ1-1; the match to TRBD1 covers 9 bases. This CDR3 region has 11 residues. The V gene end was trimmed by 6 bases and the J gene end by 10 bases; junction bases not matched to a gene: 3. Germline V gives CDR1 MNHEY, CDR2 SVGAGI. Written as DNA, the CDR3 is TGTGCCAGCAGGGGGACAGGGAGAGCTTTCTTT. It specifies CASRGTGRAFF.

This chain connects TRBV5-1 to TRBJ2-1, with 7 bases identical to TRBD2. The V gene's germline CDR1 is SGHRS and CDR2 YFSETQ. The CDR3 length is 19 residues. Germline trimming cut 10 bases from V and 1 base from J; bases unmatched to any gene: 23. The CDR3 nucleotides read TGCGCCTCAGTACACCAGCTAGCGGAGGAGCCTAGGTCCTACAATGAGCAGTTCTTC. Protein product: CASVHQLAEEPRSYNEQFF.

This clone was counted a few times. This sequence joins TRBV29-1 and TRBJ2-7; 8 bases map to TRBD1. The junction had 7 bases not matched to a gene; V was cut back by 4 bases and J by 5 bases. The CDR3 has 13 residues. Germline V gene data show CDR1 as SQVTM and CDR2 as ANQGSEA. This chain's CDR3 is CSVGTGRLDEQYF. In DNA form, the CDR3 reads TGCAGCGTTGGGACAGGGCGGTTAGACGAGCAGTACTTC.